The present entry profiles one TCR beta chain with its context. In the original workflow: Reference gene primers were amplified, and this amplification served to estimate nucleated cell counts. Sequenced by immunoSEQ multiplex PCR; TCRdb stores in-frame clones only, minus some. The V and J calls and clone size come from that table; D and trimming were worked out from the DNA. The sample carries almost 400,000 clones, around 87% recorded once. The sample is drawn from a study of blood T cell repertoires in COVID-19. Across the study: Donors in the United States, Italy and Spain gave samples during acute or convalescent COVID-19. From T cells, B-cell-depleted T cells, or PBMCs came the material, which was cDNA or gDNA.

Patients in Seattle were enrolled during active infection, then followed longitudinally. The CDR3 is 20 amino acids. The V and J ends lost 0 bases and 0 bases, in that order; junction bases with no gene match: 14. Germline-derived CDR1 and CDR2 are LGHNA and YNFKEQ. V gene TRBV4-2 combines with J gene TRBJ1-3; 7 nucleotides line up with TRBD1. The clonotype originates from an older woman with COVID-19, enrolled during active disease. What was sequenced was peripheral blood. CDR3 DNA sequence: TGTGCCAGCAGCCAAGATTGGGCAGGGGGTCCCAGCTTCTCTGGAAACACCATATATTTT. As protein: CASSQDWAGGPSFSGNTIYF.